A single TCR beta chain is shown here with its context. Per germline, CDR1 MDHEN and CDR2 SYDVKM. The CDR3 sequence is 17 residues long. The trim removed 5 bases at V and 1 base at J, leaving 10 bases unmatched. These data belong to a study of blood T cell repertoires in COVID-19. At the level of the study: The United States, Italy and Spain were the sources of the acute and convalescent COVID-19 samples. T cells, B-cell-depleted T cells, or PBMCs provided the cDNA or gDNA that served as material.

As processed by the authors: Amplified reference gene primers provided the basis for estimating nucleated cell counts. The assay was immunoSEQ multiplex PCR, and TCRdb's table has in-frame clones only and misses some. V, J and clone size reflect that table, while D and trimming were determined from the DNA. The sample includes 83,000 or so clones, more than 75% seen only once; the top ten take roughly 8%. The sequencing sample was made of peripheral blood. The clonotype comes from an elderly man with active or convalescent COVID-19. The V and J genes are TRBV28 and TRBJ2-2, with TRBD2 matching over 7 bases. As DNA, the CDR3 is TGTGCCAGCAGTCTTCCTAGGGGCGGGGGGAACACCGGGGAGCTGTTTTTT. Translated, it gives CASSLPRGGGNTGELFF.